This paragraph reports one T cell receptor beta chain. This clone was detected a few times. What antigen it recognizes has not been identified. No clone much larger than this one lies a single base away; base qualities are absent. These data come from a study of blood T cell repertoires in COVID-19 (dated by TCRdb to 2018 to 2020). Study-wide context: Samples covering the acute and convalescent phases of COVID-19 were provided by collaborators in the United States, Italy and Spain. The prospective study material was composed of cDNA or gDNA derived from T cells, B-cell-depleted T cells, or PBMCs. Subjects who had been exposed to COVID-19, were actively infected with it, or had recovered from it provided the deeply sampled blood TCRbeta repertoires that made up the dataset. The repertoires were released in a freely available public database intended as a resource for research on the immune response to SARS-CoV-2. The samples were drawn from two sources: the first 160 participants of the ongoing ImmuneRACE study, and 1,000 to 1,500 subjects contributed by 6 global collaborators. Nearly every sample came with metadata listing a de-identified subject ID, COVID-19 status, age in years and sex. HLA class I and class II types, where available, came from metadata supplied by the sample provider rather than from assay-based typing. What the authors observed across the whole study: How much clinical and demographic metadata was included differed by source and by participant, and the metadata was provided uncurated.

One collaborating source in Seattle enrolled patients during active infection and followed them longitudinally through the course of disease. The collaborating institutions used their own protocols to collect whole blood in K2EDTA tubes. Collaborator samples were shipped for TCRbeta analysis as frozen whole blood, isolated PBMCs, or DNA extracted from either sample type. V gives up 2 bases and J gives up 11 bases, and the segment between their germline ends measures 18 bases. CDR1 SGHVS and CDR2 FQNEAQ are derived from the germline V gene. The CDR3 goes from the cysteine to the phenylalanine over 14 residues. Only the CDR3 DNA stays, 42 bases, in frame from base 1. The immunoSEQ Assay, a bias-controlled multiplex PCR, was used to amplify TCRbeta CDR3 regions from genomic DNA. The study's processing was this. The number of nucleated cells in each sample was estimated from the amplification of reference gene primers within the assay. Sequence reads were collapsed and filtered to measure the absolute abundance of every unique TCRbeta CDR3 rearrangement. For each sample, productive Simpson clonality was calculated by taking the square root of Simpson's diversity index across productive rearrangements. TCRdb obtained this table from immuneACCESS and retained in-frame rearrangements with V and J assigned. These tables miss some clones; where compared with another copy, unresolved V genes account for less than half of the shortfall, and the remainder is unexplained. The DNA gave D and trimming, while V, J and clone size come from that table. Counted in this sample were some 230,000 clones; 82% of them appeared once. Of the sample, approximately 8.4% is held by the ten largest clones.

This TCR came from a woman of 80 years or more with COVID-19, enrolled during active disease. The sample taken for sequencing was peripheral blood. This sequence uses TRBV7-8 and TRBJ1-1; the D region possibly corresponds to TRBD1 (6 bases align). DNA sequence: TGTGCCAGCAGCTTAACAGGGACCTCGTTCGGGGCTTTCTTT. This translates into CASSLTGTSFGAFF. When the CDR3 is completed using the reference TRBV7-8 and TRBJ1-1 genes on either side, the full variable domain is GAGVSQSPRYKVAKRGQDVALRCDPISGHVSLFWYQQALGQGPEFLTYFQNEAQLDKSGLPSDRFFAERPEGSVSTLKIQRTQQEDSAVYLCASSLTGTSFGAFFGQGTRLTVV.